The entry below describes one T cell receptor beta chain. The sample is drawn from a study of blood T cell repertoires in COVID-19. Study as a whole: Both acute and convalescent COVID-19 samples were obtained from the United States, Italy and Spain.

Cohort allocation depended upon clinical history that participants reported. Authors' processing steps: Amplified reference gene primers provided the basis for estimating nucleated cell counts. Method: immunoSEQ multiplex PCR; TCRdb's copy keeps in-frame clones and lacks some. For V, J and clone size, that table is used; D and trimming come from the DNA. Of about 250,000 clones detected, almost 85% appear once; the ten largest clones hold approximately 9.6%. The V end lost 8 bases, the J end lost 4 bases, and 17 bases lay between the germline ends. The CDR3 runs to 14 residues. Germline V gives CDR1 SGHAT, CDR2 FQNNGV.

This chain connects TRBV11-2 to TRBJ1-1; possible D gene TRBD1, 6 bases. Sequences were obtained from PBMCs or T cells enriched from blood (not recorded which). The clonotype was recovered from a woman aged 45-59 years with acute COVID-19. The CDR3 reads CASFRQDSITEAFF. In DNA form, the CDR3 reads TGTGCCAGCTTCCGACAGGATAGTATCACTGAAGCTTTCTTT.